A selection of T cell receptor beta chains follows, all from one sample in a study of T cell responses to AZD1222 COVID-19 vaccine. TCRdb's copy holds only in-frame clones and misses some; the assay was immunoSEQ multiplex PCR. The sample holds approximately 28,000 clones, roughly 90% seen once. Sequences were derived from peripheral blood, sampled 28 days after the second AZD1222 dose. The receptors stem from an adult who received the AZD1222 COVID-19 vaccine. Each CDR3 is given with its conserved first and last residue. D genes are given only for firm matches. Clone size is shown for a subset of rows, as once, few, many or a class of expanded clone.

j_gene	v_gene	d_gene	abundance	CDR3aa	CDR3nt
TRBJ1-5	TRBV29-1	TRBD1	-	CSVQTGGNQPQHF	TGCAGCGTCCAGACAGGGGGCAATCAGCCCCAGCATTTT
TRBJ2-5	TRBV30	-	-	CAWSQGAETQYF	TGTGCCTGGAGTCAAGGGGCGGAGACCCAGTACTTC
TRBJ2-5	TRBV7-2	TRBD2	-	CASSWASGRQETQYF	TGTGCCAGCAGCTGGGCTAGCGGGAGGCAAGAGACCCAGTACTTC
TRBJ1-2	TRBV27	-	-	CASSLRGQHGYTF	TGTGCCAGCAGTTTAAGGGGTCAACATGGCTACACCTTC
TRBJ1-3	TRBV3-1/TRBV3-2	-	-	CASSQAPQGTGNTIYF	TGTGCCAGCAGCCAAGCACCTCAGGGAACTGGAAACACCATATATTTT
TRBJ1-1	TRBV6-5	-	-	CASGRSLNTEAFF	TGTGCCAGCGGAAGATCTTTGAACACTGAAGCTTTCTTT
TRBJ2-2	TRBV5-6	TRBD2	-	CASSLRTSGIPNTGELFF	TGTGCCAGCAGCTTGAGGACTAGCGGGATTCCAAACACCGGGGAGCTGTTTTTT
TRBJ2-2	TRBV19	-	-	CASSSLADTGELFF	TGTGCCAGTAGTAGCCTAGCAGACACCGGGGAGCTGTTTTTT
TRBJ2-1	TRBV30	TRBD2	-	CAWRLAKEQFF	TGTGCCTGGAGACTAGCGAAGGAGCAGTTCTTC
TRBJ1-3	TRBV5-1	TRBD1	-	CASSETGTGGGNTIYF	TGCGCCAGCAGCGAGACCGGGACAGGGGGTGGAAACACCATATATTTT
TRBJ2-5	TRBV24-1	TRBD2	-	CATSGREGQETQYF	TGTGCCACCAGTGGGCGGGAGGGCCAAGAGACCCAGTACTTC
TRBJ1-5	TRBV5-1	-	-	CANYFWGVEPQHF	TGCGCCAACTATTTTTGGGGTGTGGAGCCCCAGCATTTT
TRBJ1-5	TRBV4-1	TRBD1	-	CASSQVGQGMYQPQHF	TGCGCCAGCAGCCAAGTAGGACAGGGTATGTATCAGCCCCAGCATTTT
TRBJ2-3	TRBV4-3	TRBD2	-	CASSPGLADRTDTQYF	TGCGCCAGCAGCCCGGGACTAGCGGACCGCACAGATACGCAGTATTTT
TRBJ2-1	TRBV28	TRBD1	few	CASSPGQANDNEQFF	TGTGCCAGCAGCCCTGGACAGGCTAACGACAATGAGCAGTTCTTC
TRBJ1-1	TRBV30	-	-	CAWSEATEAFF	TGTGCCTGGAGTGAGGCAACTGAAGCTTTCTTT
TRBJ1-5	TRBV19	TRBD1	-	CASSFGTERNQPQHF	TGTGCCAGTAGCTTTGGGACAGAGCGCAATCAGCCCCAGCATTTT
TRBJ1-3	TRBV28	-	-	CASSLALTSGNTIYF	TGTGCCAGCAGTTTAGCCCTGACCTCTGGAAACACCATATATTTT
TRBJ1-2	TRBV9	-	-	CASSVGGTNYGYTF	TGTGCCAGCAGCGTGGGAGGGACTAACTATGGCTACACCTTC